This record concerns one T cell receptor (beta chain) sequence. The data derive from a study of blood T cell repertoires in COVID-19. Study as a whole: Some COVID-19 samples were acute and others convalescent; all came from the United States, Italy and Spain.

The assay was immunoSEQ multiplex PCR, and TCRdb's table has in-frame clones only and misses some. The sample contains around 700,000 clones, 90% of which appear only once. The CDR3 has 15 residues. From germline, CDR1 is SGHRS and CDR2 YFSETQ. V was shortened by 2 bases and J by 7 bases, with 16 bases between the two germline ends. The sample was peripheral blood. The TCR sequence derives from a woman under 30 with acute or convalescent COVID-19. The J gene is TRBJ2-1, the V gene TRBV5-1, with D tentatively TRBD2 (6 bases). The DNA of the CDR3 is TGCGCCAGCAGCTTCTTGGGCGGGGCGAAAAATGAGCAGTTCTTC. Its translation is CASSFLGGAKNEQFF.